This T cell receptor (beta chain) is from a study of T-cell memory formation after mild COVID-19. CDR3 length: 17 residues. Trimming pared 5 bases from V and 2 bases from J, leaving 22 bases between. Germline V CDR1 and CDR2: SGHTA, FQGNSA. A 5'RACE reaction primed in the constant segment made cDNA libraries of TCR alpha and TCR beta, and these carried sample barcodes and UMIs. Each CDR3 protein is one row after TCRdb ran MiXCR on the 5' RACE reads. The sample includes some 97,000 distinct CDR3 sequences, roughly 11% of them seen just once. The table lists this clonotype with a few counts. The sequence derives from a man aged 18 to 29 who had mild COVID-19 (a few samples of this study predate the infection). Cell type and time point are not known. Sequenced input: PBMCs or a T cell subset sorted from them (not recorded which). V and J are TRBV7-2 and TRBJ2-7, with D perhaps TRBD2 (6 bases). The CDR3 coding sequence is TGTGCCAGCAGCGGCTATGGGGCGGAGGGCCGTACCTACGAGCAGTACTTC. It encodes CASSGYGAEGRTYEQYF.